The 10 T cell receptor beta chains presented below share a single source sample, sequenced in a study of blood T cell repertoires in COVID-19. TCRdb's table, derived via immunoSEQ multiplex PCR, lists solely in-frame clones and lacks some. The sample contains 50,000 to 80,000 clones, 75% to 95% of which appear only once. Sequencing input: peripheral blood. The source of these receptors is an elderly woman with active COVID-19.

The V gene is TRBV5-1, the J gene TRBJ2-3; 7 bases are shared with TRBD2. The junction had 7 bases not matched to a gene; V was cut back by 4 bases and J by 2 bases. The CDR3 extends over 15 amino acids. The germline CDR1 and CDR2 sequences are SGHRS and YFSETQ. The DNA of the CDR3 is TGCGCCAGCAGCAAAGGACTAGTAAACACAGATACGCAGTATTTT. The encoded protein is CASSKGLVNTDTQYF.

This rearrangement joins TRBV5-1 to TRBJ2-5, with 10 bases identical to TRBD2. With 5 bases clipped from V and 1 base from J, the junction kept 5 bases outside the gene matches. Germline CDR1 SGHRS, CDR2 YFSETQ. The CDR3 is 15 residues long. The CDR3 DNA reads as TGCGCCAGCAGTCAAGCGGGAGGGAGCCAAGAGACCCAGTACTTC. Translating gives CASSQAGGSQETQYF.

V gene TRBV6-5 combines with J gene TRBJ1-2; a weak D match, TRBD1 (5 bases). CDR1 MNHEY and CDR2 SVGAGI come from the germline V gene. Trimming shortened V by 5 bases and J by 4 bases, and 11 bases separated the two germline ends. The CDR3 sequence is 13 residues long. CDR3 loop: CASSLTGRYGYTF. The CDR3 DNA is TGTGCCAGCAGTCTTACAGGTCGCTATGGCTACACCTTC.

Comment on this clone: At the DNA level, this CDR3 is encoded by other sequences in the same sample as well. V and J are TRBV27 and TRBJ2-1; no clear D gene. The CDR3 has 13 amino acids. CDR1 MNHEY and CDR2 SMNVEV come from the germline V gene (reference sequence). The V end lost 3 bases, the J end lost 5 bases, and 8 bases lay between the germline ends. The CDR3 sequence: CASSLGQNNEQFF. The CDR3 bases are TGTGCCAGCAGTTTGGGCCAGAACAATGAGCAGTTCTTC.

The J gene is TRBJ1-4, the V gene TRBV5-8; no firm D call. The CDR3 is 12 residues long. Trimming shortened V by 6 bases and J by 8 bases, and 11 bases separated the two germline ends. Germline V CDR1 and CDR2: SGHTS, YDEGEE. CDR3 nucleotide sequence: TGTGCCAGCAACCGCGTCGGGGAAAAACTGTTTTTT. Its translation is CASNRVGEKLFF.

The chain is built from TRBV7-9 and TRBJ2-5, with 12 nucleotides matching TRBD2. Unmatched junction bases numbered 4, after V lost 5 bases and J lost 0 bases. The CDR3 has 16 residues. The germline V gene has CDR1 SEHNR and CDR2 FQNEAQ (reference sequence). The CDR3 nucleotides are TGTGCCAGCAGCCTAACTAGCGGGGGGCACCAAGAGACCCAGTACTTC. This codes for CASSLTSGGHQETQYF.

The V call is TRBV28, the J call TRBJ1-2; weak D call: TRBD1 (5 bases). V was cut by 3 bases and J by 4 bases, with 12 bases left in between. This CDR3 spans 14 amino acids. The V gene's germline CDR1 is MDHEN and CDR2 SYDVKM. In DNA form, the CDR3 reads TGTGCCAGCAGTTTGGGTGGGGCAGCCTATGGCTACACCTTC. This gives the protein CASSLGGAAYGYTF.

In DNA, the CDR3 is TGTGCCAGCAGCTATGGGACTAGCTCCCAAGAGACCCAGTACTTC. It yields the protein CASSYGTSSQETQYF. The chain links TRBV2 to TRBJ2-5, with 9 bases fitting TRBD2. CDR3 length: 15 amino acids. From germline, CDR1 is SNHLY and CDR2 FYNNEI. Losses at the gene ends were 6 bases for V and 1 base for J; bases not matched to a gene: 6.

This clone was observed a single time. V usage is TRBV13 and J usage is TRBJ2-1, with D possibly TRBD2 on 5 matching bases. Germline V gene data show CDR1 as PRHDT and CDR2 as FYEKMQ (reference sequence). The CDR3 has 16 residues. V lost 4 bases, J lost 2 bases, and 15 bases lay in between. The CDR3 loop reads CASSSPSLGAYNEQFF. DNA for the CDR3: TGTGCCAGCAGCTCCCCGAGTCTCGGGGCCTACAATGAGCAGTTCTTC. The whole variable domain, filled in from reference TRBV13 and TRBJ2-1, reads AAGVIQSPRHLIKEKRETATLKCYPIPRHDTVYWYQQGPGQDPQFLISFYEKMQSDKGSIPDRFSAQQFSDYHSELNMSSLELGDSALYFCASSSPSLGAYNEQFFGPGTRLTVL.

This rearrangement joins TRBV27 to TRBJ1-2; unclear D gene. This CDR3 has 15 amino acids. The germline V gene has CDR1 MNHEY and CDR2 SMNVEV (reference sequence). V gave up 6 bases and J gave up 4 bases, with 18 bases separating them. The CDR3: CASRSTDGVTYGYTF. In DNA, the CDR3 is TGTGCCAGCAGATCTACCGACGGAGTCACCTATGGCTACACCTTC.